This T cell receptor beta chain was sequenced during a study of CD8 T cells in ankylosing spondylitis. General study results and limits: In the blood and synovial fluid of reactive arthritis, some motif variants had been previously reported. Matched ankylosing spondylitis synovial fluid reportedly contained a significantly enriched population of disease-linked clones. Relatively rare in peripheral blood, disease-linked clones were also CD8+.

Quantitative 5'-RACE with molecular barcodes produced the TCR beta libraries. TCRdb re-analysed the 5' RACE reads in MiXCR, keeping a single row per CDR3 protein. The sample records approximately 45,000 distinct CDR3 sequences, 11% being singletons. This CDR3 contains 12 residues. The ends were cut back, 8 bases at V and 3 bases at J, with 7 bases in the middle. The V gene's germline CDR1 is MNHNS and CDR2 SASEGT. This clonotype was counted ten times or more. The antigen is not known. The genes are TRBV6-1 and TRBJ2-2, with D unresolved. The sample comprised blood, either unsorted or a sorted T cell fraction (not recorded which). The sequence was obtained from a male donor with ankylosing spondylitis or in good health (not recorded which). The CDR3 spells CASAGYTGELFF. CDR3 DNA sequence: TGTGCCAGCGCCGGGTACACCGGGGAGCTGTTTTTT.